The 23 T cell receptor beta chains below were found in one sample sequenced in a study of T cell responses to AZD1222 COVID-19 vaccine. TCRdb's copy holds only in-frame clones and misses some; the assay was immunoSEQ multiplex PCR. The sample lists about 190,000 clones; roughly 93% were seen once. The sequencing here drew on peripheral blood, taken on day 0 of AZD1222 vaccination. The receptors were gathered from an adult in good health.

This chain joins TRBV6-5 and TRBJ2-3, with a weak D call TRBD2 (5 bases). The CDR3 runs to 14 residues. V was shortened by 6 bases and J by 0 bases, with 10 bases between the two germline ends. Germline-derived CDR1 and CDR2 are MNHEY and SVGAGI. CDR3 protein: CASSFTRSTDTQYF. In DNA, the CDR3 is TGTGCCAGCAGCTTCACTAGAAGCACAGATACGCAGTATTTT.

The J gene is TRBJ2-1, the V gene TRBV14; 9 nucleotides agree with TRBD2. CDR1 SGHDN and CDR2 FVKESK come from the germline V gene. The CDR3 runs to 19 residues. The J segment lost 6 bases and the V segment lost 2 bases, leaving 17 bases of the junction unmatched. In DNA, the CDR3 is TGTGCCAGCAGCCAAACTCTCCCAGGACCTGGACTAGCGTTCAATGAGCAGTTCTTC. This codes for CASSQTLPGPGLAFNEQFF.

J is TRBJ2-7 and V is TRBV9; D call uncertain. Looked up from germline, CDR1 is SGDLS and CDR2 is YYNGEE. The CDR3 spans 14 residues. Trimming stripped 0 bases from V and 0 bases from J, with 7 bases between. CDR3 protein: CASSVGVSSYEQYF. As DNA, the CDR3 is TGTGCCAGCAGCGTAGGGGTTTCCTCCTACGAGCAGTACTTC.

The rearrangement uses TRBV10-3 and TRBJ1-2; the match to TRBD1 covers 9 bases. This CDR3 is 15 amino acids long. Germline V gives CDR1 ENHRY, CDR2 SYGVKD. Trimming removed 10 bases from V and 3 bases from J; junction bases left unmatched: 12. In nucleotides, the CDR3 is TGTGCCACCATGGGGGGACAGGGAGATCACTATGGCTACACCTTC. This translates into CATMGGQGDHYGYTF.

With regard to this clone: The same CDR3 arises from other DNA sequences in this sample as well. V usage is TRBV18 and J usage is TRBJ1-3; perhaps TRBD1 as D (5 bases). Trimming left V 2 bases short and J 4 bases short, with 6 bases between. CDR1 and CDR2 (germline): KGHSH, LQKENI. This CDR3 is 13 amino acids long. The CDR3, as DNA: TGTGCCAGCTCACCAGACAGAGGAAACACCATATATTTT. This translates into CASSPDRGNTIYF. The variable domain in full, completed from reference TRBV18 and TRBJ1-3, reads NAGVMQNPRHLVRRRGQEARLRCSPMKGHSHVYWYRQLPEEGLKFMVYLQKENIIDESGMPKERFSAEFPKEGPSILRIQQVVRGDSAAYFCASSPDRGNTIYFGEGSWLTVV.

The CDR3: CASSLWDTYNEQFF. The CDR3 DNA reads as TGTGCCAGCAGCTTGTGGGACACCTACAATGAGCAGTTCTTC. The V call is TRBV5-5, the J call TRBJ2-1; tentative D call: TRBD1 (6 bases). The V and J ends lost 1 base and 2 bases respectively, with 7 bases between them. The germline V gene has CDR1 SGHKS and CDR2 YYEKEE (reference sequence). The CDR3 covers 14 residues. The full variable domain, with the rest looked up from reference TRBV5-5 and TRBJ2-1, is DAGVTQSPTHLIKTRGQQVTLRCSPISGHKSVSWYQQVLGQGPQFIFQYYEKEERGRGNFPDRFSARQFPNYSSELNVNALLLGDSALYLCASSLWDTYNEQFFGPGTRLTVL.

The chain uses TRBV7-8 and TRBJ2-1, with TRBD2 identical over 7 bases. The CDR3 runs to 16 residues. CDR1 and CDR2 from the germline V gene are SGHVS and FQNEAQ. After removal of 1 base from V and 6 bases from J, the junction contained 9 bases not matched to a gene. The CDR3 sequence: CASSLDLGGGPNEQFF. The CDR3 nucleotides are TGTGCCAGCAGCTTAGATCTTGGCGGGGGACCCAATGAGCAGTTCTTC. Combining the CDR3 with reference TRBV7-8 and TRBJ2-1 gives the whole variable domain GAGVSQSPRYKVAKRGQDVALRCDPISGHVSLFWYQQALGQGPEFLTYFQNEAQLDKSGLPSDRFFAERPEGSVSTLKIQRTQQEDSAVYLCASSLDLGGGPNEQFFGPGTRLTVL.

This CDR3 is CASSSRLDRPNEKLFF. CDR3 coding DNA: TGTGCCAGCAGCTCCCGACTCGACAGACCCAATGAAAAACTGTTTTTT. V gene TRBV7-9 combines with J gene TRBJ1-4; TRBD1 might be the D (5 bases). Trimming shortened V by 4 bases and J by 5 bases, and 17 bases separated the two germline ends. The germline V gene has CDR1 SEHNR and CDR2 FQNEAQ (reference sequence). The CDR3 has 16 amino acids.

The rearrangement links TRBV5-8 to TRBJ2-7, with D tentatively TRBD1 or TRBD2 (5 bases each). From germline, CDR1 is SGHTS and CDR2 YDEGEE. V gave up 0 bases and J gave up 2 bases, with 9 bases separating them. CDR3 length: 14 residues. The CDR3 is CASSLGGPPYEQYF. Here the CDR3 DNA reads TGTGCCAGCAGCTTGGGGGGACCCCCCTACGAGCAGTACTTC.

CDR3 bases: TGTGCCAGCAGCCTGAGCGGGGGGACCTACAATGAGCAGTTCTTC. It is translated as CASSLSGGTYNEQFF. The chain is built from TRBV7-7 and TRBJ2-1, with 9 bases aligning to TRBD2. V lost 5 bases and J lost 2; bases outside the gene matches: 4. The germline gives CDR1 SSHAT, CDR2 FNYEAQ (reference sequence). This CDR3 comprises 15 residues. Full variable domain (rest looked up from reference TRBV7-7 and TRBJ2-1): GAGVSQSPRYKVTKRGQDVTLRCDPISSHATLYWYQQALGQGPEFLTYFNYEAQPDKSGLPSDRFSAERPEGSISTLTIQRTEQRDSAMYRCASSLSGGTYNEQFFGPGTRLTVL.

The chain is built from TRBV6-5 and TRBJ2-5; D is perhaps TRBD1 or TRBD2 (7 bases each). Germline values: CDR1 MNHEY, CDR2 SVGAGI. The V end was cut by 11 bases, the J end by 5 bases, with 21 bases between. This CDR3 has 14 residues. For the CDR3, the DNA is TGTGCCGCCAGGGGGGGGCCTAGCCGTGAGACCCAGTACTTC. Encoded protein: CAARGGPSRETQYF.

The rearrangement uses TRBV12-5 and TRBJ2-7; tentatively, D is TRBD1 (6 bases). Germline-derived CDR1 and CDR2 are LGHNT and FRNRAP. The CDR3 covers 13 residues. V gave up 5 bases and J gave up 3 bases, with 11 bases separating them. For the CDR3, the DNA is TGTGCTAGTGGTCCCGGACAGAACTACGAGCAGTACTTC. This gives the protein CASGPGQNYEQYF.

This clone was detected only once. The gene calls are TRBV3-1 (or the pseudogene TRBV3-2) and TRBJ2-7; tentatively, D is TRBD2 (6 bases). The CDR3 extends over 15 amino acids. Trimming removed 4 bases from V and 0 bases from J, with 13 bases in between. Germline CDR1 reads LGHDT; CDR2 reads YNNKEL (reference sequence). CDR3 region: CASSPLAGISYEQYF. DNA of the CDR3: TGTGCCAGCAGCCCCCTCGCGGGAATCTCCTACGAGCAGTACTTC.

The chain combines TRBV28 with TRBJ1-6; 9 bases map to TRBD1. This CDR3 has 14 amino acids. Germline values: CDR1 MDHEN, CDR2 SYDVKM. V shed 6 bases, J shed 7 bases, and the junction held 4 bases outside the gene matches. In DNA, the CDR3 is TGTGCCAGCAGCCCTACAGGGGGCAATTCACCCCTCCACTTT. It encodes CASSPTGGNSPLHF.

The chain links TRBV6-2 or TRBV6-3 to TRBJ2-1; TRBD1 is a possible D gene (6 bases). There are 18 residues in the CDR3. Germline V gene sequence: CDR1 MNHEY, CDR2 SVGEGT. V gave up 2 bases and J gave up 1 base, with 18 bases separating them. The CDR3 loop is CASSYPMVGALSYNEQFF. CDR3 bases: TGTGCCAGCAGTTACCCAATGGTGGGGGCCCTTTCCTACAATGAGCAGTTCTTC.

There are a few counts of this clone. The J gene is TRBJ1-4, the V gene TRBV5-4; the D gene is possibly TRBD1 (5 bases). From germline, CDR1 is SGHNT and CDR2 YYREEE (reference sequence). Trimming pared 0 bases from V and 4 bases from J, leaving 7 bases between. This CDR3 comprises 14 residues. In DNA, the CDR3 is TGTGCCAGCAGCTTGGGGGGGGATAATGAAAAACTGTTTTTT. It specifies CASSLGGDNEKLFF.

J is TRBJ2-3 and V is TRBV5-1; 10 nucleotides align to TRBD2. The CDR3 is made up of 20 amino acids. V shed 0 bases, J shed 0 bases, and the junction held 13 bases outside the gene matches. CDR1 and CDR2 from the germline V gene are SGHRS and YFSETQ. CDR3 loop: CASSLAVVSGRALSTDTQYF. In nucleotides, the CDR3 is TGCGCCAGCAGCTTGGCCGTGGTGAGCGGGAGGGCCCTCAGCACAGATACGCAGTATTTT.

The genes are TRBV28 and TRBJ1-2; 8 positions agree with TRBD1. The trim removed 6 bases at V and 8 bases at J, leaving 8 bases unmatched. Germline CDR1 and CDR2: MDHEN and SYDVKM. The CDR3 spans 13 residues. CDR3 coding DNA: TGTGCCAGCAGGCCTGGACAGGGTGGCGGCTACACCTTC. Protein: CASRPGQGGGYTF.

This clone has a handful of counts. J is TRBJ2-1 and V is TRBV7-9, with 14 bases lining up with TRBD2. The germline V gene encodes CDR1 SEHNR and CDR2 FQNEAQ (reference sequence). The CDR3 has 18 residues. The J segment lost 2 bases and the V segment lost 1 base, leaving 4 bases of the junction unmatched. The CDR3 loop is CASSLDWTSGGTYNEQFF. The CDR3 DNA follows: TGTGCCAGCAGCTTAGATTGGACTAGCGGGGGGACCTACAATGAGCAGTTCTTC.

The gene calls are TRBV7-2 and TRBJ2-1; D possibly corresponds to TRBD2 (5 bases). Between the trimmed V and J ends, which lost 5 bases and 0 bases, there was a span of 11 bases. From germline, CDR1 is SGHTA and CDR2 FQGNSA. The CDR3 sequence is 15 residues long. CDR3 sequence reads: CASSPSQSSYNEQFF. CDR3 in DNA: TGTGCCAGCAGCCCTAGCCAGAGCTCCTACAATGAGCAGTTCTTC.

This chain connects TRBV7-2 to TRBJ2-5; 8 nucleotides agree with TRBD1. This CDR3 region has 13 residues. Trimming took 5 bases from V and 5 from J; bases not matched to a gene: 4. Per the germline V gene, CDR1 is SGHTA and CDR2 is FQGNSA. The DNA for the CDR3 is TGTGCCAGCAGCCCAGGGGGCGGGGAGACCCAGTACTTC. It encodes CASSPGGGETQYF.

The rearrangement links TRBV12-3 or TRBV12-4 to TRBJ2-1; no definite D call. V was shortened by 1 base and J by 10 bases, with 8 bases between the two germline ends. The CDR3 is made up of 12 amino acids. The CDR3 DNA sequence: TGTGCCAGCAGTTTAGGAAGTTGGGAGCAGTTCTTC. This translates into CASSLGSWEQFF.

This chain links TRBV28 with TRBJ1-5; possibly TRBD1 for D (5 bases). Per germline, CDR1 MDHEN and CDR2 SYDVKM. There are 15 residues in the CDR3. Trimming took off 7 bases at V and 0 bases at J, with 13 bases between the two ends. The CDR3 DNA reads TGTGCCAGCAACTCGAGGGACGGTAGCAATCAGCCCCAGCATTTT. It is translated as CASNSRDGSNQPQHF.